This section outlines one T cell receptor (beta chain) sequence together with its context. Its specificity is not known. The donors, nominally healthy at sampling, likely had unrecorded immune exposures. This record belongs to a study of cytomegalovirus exposure and HLA in healthy donors. The study's findings and limits: Sequencing had likely introduced a cluster of highly shared sequence variants as an artifact.

Both 60 Vbeta primers and 13 Jbeta primers went into the PCR. The repertoire was sequenced with immunoSEQ multiplex PCR; TCRdb's copy has only in-frame clones and lacks some. The table records about 83,000 clones, roughly 75% of them present only once. This CDR3 has 16 residues. CDR1 SGHTA and CDR2 FQGTGA come from the germline V gene. The V gene lost 1 base and the J gene lost 1 base, with 10 bases spanning the gap. This rearrangement joins TRBV7-3 to TRBJ2-2; perhaps TRBD2 as D (6 bases). This TCR derives from a man in his 60s in good health and CMV-seronegative. The specimen was PBMCs. CDR3 nucleotides: TGTGCCAGCAGCTTAATGGGGGGAGAGAACACCGGGGAGCTGTTTTTT. It specifies CASSLMGGENTGELFF.